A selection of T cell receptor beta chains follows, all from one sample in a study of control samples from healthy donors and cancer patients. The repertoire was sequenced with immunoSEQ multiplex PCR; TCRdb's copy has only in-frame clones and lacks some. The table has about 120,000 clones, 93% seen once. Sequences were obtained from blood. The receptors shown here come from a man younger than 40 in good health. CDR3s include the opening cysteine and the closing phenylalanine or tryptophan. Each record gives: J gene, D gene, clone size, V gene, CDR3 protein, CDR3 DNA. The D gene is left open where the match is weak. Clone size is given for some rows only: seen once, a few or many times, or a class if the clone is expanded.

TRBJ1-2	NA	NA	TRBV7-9	CASSLEGLGGYTF	TGTGCCAGCAGCTTAGAGGGCCTAGGAGGCTACACCTTC
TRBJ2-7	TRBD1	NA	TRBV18	CASSPRMGQGGSYEQYF	TGTGCCAGCTCACCGCGCATGGGACAGGGGGGCTCCTACGAGCAGTACTTC
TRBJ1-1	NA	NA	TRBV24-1	CATSDSVEGAFF	TGTGCCACCAGTGATTCGGTTGAGGGAGCTTTCTTT
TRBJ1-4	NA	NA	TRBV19	CATKVAGVDEKLFF	TGTGCCACTAAGGTGGCAGGGGTCGATGAAAAACTGTTTTTT
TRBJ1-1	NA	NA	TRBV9	CASSRFPYTEAFF	TGTGCCAGCAGCCGCTTTCCGTACACTGAAGCTTTCTTT
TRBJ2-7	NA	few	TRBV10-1	CASRGTYYEQYF	TGCGCCAGCCGTGGCACCTACTACGAGCAGTACTTC
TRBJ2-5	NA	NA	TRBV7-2	CASSLNGRLGGLETQYF	TGTGCCAGCAGCTTAAACGGGAGACTAGGGGGCCTAGAGACCCAGTACTTC
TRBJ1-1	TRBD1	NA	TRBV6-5	CASSLQGIVHTEAFF	TGTGCCAGCAGCCTACAGGGGATTGTACACACTGAAGCTTTCTTT
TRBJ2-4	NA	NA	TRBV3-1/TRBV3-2	CASSQGEGSPENIQYF	TGTGCCAGCAGCCAAGGGGAAGGATCACCCGAAAACATTCAGTACTTC
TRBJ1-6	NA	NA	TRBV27	CASRDGKNFPLHF	TGTGCCAGCCGAGACGGCAAGAATTTTCCCCTCCACTTT
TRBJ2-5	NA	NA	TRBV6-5	CASSFLKVDQETQYF	TGTGCCAGCAGTTTCCTTAAGGTGGACCAAGAGACCCAGTACTTC
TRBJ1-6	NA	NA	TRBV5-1	CASGAGINSPLHF	TGCGCCAGCGGGGCAGGGATAAATTCACCCCTCCACTTT
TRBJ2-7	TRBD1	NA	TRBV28	CASTGTGVYEQYF	TGTGCCAGTACCGGGACAGGGGTCTACGAGCAGTACTTC
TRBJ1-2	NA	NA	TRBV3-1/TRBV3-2	CASSQDGADTGIATF	TGTGCCAGCAGCCAAGATGGGGCCGATACAGGCATTGCTACCTTC
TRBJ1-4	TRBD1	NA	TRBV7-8	CASSFAPTGGYEKLFF	TGTGCCAGCAGCTTTGCCCCGACAGGGGGCTATGAAAAACTTTTTTTT
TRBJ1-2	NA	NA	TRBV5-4	CASSLVDRPEGGYTF	TGTGCCAGCAGCTTGGTGGACAGACCCGAAGGGGGCTACACCTTC
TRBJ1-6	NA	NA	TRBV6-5	CASSYSSPGINSPLHF	TGTGCCAGCAGTTACTCGAGCCCGGGAATAAATTCACCCCTCCACTTT
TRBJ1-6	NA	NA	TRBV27	CASRDGQSYNSPLHF	TGTGCCAGCAGGGATGGACAGTCTTATAATTCACCCCTCCACTTT
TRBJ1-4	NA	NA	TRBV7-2	CASSLRGGEKLFF	TGTGCCAGCAGCTTAAGAGGGGGAGAAAAACTGTTTTTT
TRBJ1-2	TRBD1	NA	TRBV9	CASSGDRERGYTF	TGTGCCAGCAGCGGAGACAGGGAAAGGGGCTACACCTTC
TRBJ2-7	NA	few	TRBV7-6	CASSATLGGRSSYEQYF	TGTGCCAGCAGCGCTACCTTAGGAGGGCGGAGCTCCTACGAGCAGTACTTC
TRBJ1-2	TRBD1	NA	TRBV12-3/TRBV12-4	CASRQGANYGYTF	TGTGCCAGCAGACAGGGGGCTAACTATGGCTACACCTTC
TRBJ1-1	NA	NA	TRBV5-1	CASSLITDTEAFF	TGCGCCAGCAGCTTGATAACAGACACTGAAGCTTTCTTT
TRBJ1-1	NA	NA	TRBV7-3	CASSQRREGTEAFF	TGTGCCAGCAGCCAGAGGAGGGAAGGCACTGAAGCTTTCTTT
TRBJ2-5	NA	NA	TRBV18	CASSPTSMETQYF	TGTGCCAGCTCACCAACTAGCATGGAGACCCAGTACTTC
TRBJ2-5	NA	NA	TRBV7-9	CASSLNDRSQETQYF	TGTGCCAGCAGCTTAAACGACAGGTCCCAAGAGACCCAGTACTTC
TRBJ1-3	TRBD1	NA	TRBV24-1	CATSGPGTDSGNTIYF	TGTGCCACCAGTGGTCCCGGGACAGACTCTGGAAACACCATATATTTT
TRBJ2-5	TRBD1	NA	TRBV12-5	CASGGSDRAETQYF	TGTGCTAGTGGTGGCTCGGACAGGGCCGAGACCCAGTACTTC
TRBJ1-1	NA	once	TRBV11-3	CASSLQGQRNTEAFF	TGTGCCAGCAGCTTACAGGGGCAACGGAACACTGAAGCTTTCTTT
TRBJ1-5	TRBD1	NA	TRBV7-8	CASSLTGSRISNQPQHF	TGTGCCAGCAGCTTGACAGGGTCGAGGATTAGCAATCAGCCCCAGCATTTT
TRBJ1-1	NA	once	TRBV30	CAWLGGPPLPNTEAFF	TGTGCCTGGTTAGGGGGTCCCCCCCTCCCGAACACTGAAGCTTTCTTT
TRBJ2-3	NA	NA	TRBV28	CASSLPMRGPDTQYF	TGTGCCAGCAGTTTGCCCATGCGGGGGCCAGATACGCAGTATTTT
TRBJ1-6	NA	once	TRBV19	CASRGDSYNSPLHF	TGTGCCAGTAGAGGGGATTCCTATAATTCACCCCTCCACTTT
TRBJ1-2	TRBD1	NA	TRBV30	CAWSKDRGRDGYTF	TGTGCCTGGAGTAAGGACAGGGGGCGGGATGGCTACACCTTC
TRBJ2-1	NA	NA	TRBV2	CASSHPPTSYNEQFF	TGTGCCAGCAGCCATCCGCCAACCTCCTACAATGAGCAGTTCTTC
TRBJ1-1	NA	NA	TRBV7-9	CASSPYTEAFF	TGTGCCAGCAGCCCCTACACTGAAGCTTTCTTT
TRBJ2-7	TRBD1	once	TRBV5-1	CASSLSGQGGEQYF	TGCGCCAGCAGCTTATCCGGACAGGGTGGCGAGCAGTACTTC
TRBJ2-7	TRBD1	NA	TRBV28	CASSSPGQGPKEQYF	TGTGCCAGCAGTTCTCCGGGACAGGGGCCAAAGGAGCAGTACTTC
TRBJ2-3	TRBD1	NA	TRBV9	CASSLHSDRSGADTQYF	TGTGCCAGCAGCTTACACTCGGACAGGTCTGGGGCAGATACGCAGTATTTT
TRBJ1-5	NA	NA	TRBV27	CASSPQGGPRVGNQPQHF	TGTGCCAGCAGTCCCCAAGGTGGCCCGAGGGTTGGCAATCAGCCCCAGCATTTT
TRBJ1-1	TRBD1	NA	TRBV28	CASSLPPGQGITEAFF	TGTGCCAGCAGTCTCCCCCCGGGACAGGGGATAACTGAAGCTTTCTTT
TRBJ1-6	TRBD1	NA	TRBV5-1	CATTLGTVYNSPLHF	TGCGCCACCACCCTCGGGACAGTTTATAATTCACCCCTCCACTTT
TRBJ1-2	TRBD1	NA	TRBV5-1	CASSFTGTDGYTF	TGCGCCAGCAGCTTTACAGGGACAGATGGCTACACCTTC
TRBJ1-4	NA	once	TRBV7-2	CASSPNGKGSGEKLFF	TGTGCCAGCAGCCCGAATGGGAAGGGAAGTGGTGAAAAACTGTTTTTT
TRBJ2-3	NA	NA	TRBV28	CASRTGDTQYF	TGTGCCAGCAGAACAGGAGATACGCAGTATTTT
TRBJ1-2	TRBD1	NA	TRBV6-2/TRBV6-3	CASSYPGQGGPGYTF	TGTGCCAGCAGTTACCCCGGACAGGGAGGGCCTGGCTACACCTTC
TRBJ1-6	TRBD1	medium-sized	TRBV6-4	CASSEETGGNSPLHF	TGTGCCAGCAGTGAGGAGACAGGGGGCAATTCACCCCTCCACTTT
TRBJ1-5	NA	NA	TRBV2	CASNKGQGNQPQHF	TGTGCCAGCAACAAAGGGCAAGGCAATCAGCCCCAGCATTTT
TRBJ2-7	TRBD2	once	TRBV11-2	CASRGGLAGPYEQYF	TGTGCCAGCCGAGGGGGGCTAGCGGGCCCCTACGAGCAGTACTTC
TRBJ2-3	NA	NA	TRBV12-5	CASGLGKGGGRPDTQYF	TGTGCTAGTGGTTTGGGAAAGGGGGGAGGGCGGCCAGATACGCAGTATTTT
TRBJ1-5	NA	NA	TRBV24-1	CATSDSNQPQHF	TGTGCCACCAGTGATTCCAATCAGCCCCAGCATTTT
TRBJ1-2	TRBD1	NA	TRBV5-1	CASSLGDRAHYGYTF	TGCGCCAGCAGCTTGGGGGACAGGGCTCACTATGGCTACACCTTC
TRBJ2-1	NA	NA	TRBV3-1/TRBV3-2	CASRQTKSNEQFF	TGTGCCAGCAGACAGACTAAATCAAATGAGCAGTTCTTC
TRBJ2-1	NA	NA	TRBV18	CASSLHRGGTPYNEQFF	TGTGCCAGCTCACTACATCGCGGCGGAACACCGTACAATGAGCAGTTCTTC
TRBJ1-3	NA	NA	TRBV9	CASSVESRVSGNTIYF	TGTGCCAGCAGCGTAGAATCCAGGGTCTCTGGAAACACCATATATTTT
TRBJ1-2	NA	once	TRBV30	CAWRQPGTNGGYTF	TGTGCCTGGCGACAACCGGGGACCAACGGGGGCTACACCTTC